The 10 T cell receptor beta chains reported below all come from one sample, sequenced in a study of shared clonotypes between healthy human individuals. The method was immunoSEQ multiplex PCR; TCRdb's version includes in-frame clones alone and lacks a portion of them. This sample has hundreds of thousands of clones; roughly 98% occur once, and the top ten carry 0.3%. Naive CD8 cells lacked CD45RO, underwent positive selection for CCR7 and left out terminally differentiated effector memory CD45RA+ cells. Sequencing was done on a sample of naive CD8+ T cells sorted from blood. These receptors were taken from a man aged 25 to 40 in good health.

This chain connects TRBV7-9 to TRBJ2-7, with a weak D call TRBD1 (6 bases). The CDR3 contains 16 residues. Trimming stripped 5 bases from V and 1 base from J, with 18 bases between. The germline gives CDR1 SEHNR, CDR2 FQNEAQ (reference sequence). The chain's CDR3 is CASSPQTGPGSYEQYF. The DNA of the CDR3 is TGTGCCAGCAGCCCGCAGACAGGACCCGGTTCCTACGAGCAGTACTTC.

The chain joins TRBV13 to TRBJ1-5; 8 positions match TRBD1. Germline-derived CDR1 and CDR2 are PRHDT and FYEKMQ (reference sequence). The J segment lost 2 bases and the V segment lost 3 bases, leaving 0 bases of the junction unmatched. The CDR3 totals 14 residues. CDR3 loop: CASSFRGRNQPQHF. The CDR3, as DNA: TGTGCCAGCAGCTTCAGGGGGCGCAATCAGCCCCAGCATTTT.

This chain links TRBV6-5 with TRBJ1-2, with D possibly matching TRBD1 (6 bases). The CDR3 totals 12 residues. CDR1 is MNHEY, CDR2 SVGAGI, per germline. Trimming cost V 7 bases and J 14 bases, with 20 bases left between them. CDR3 region: CASTKIQGAETF. CDR3 sequence (DNA): TGTGCCAGCACCAAAATACAGGGTGCGGAGACCTTC.

The V call is TRBV10-3, the J call TRBJ2-3; 15 nucleotides match TRBD2. Per the germline V gene, CDR1 is ENHRY and CDR2 is SYGVKD. The trim removed 4 bases at V and 6 bases at J, leaving 5 bases unmatched. CDR3 length: 16 residues. CDR3 bases: TGTGCCATCAGTGTTGCCGGGACTAGCGGGAGGGATACGCAGTATTTT. Translated: CAISVAGTSGRDTQYF.

About this clone: Germline and junction disagree at one end, which may indicate a read error. This CDR3 is also generated by other DNA sequences in the sample. The chain is built from TRBV5-6 and TRBJ2-7; D unclear. Germline assignment: CDR1 SGHDT and CDR2 YYEEEE. CDR3 length equals 11 residues. The CDR3 loop reads CASSLGYEQYF. The CDR3 DNA is TGTGCCAGCAGTTTGGGCTACGAGCAGTACTTC.

The chain joins TRBV15 to TRBJ2-7; the D gene could be TRBD1 or TRBD2 (7 bases each). This CDR3 comprises 18 residues. V lost 3 bases, J lost 2 bases, and 23 bases lay in between. The germline V gene has CDR1 LNHNV and CDR2 YYDKDF (reference sequence). The CDR3 spells CATSSRQGGLDIAYEQYF. In DNA form, the CDR3 reads TGTGCCACCAGCAGCCGACAGGGTGGACTAGACATAGCCTACGAGCAGTACTTC.

The chain employs TRBV7-9 and TRBJ1-2, with D possibly matching TRBD1 (6 bases). Between the trimmed V and J ends, which lost 4 bases and 5 bases, there was a span of 11 bases. The CDR3 totals 13 residues. Germline-derived CDR1 and CDR2 are SEHNR and FQNEAQ (reference sequence). CDR3 DNA: TGTGCCAGCAGCTCGGACAGCCAGTATGGCTACACCTTC. Residues: CASSSDSQYGYTF.

The chain joins TRBV11-2 to TRBJ2-3, with D possibly matching TRBD1 (6 bases). Trimming left V 8 bases short and J 0 bases short, with 9 bases between. The CDR3 is made up of 13 amino acids. CDR1 and CDR2 (germline): SGHAT, FQNNGV. CDR3 residues: CASGTGSTDTQYF. The DNA for the CDR3 is TGTGCCAGCGGCACAGGGAGCACAGATACGCAGTATTTT.

The rearrangement uses TRBV11-2 and TRBJ1-5; TRBD1 aligns across 10 bases. Germline V gene data show CDR1 as SGHAT and CDR2 as FQNNGV. The CDR3 has 15 residues. The junction had 3 bases not matched to a gene; V was cut back by 0 bases and J by 7 bases. CDR3 region: CASSLEGTGAQPQHF. The CDR3 nucleotides read TGTGCCAGCAGCTTAGAAGGGACAGGGGCCCAGCCCCAGCATTTT.

This sequence joins TRBV11-2 and TRBJ1-2, with D maybe TRBD1 (5 bases). Germline V lookup: CDR1 SGHAT, CDR2 FQNNGV. The CDR3 runs to 16 residues. Trimming stripped 6 bases from V and 4 bases from J, with 21 bases between. CDR3 protein: CASRHISGREGYGYTF. CDR3 in DNA: TGTGCCAGCAGACACATCTCCGGCAGGGAAGGCTATGGCTACACCTTC.